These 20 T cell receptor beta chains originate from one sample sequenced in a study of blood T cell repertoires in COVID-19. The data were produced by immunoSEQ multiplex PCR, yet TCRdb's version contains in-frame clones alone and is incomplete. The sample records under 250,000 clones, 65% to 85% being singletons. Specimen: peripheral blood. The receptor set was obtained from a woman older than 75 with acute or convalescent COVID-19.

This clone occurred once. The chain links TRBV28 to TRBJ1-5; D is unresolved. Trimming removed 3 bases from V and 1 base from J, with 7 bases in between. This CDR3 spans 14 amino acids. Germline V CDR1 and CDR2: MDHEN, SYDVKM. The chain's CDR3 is CASSFLSSNQPQHF. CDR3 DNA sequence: TGTGCCAGCAGTTTCCTGTCCAGCAATCAGCCCCAGCATTTT.

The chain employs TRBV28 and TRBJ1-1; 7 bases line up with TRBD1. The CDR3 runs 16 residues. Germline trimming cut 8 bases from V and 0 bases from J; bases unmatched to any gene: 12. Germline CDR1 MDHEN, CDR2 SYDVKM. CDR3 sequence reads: CASRYLGQSMNTEAFF. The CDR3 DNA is TGTGCCAGCCGATATCTGGGACAGTCTATGAACACTGAAGCTTTCTTT.

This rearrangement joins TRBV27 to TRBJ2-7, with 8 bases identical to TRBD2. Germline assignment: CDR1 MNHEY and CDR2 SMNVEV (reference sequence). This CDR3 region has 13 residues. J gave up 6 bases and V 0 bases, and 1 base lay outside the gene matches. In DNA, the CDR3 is TGTGCCAGCAGTTTATCCGGGAGGGGCGAGCAGTACTTC. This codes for CASSLSGRGEQYF.

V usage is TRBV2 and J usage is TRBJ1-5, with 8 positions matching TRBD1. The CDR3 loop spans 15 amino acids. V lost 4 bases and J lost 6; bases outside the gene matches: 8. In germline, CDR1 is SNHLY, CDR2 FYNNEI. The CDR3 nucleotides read TGTGCCAGCAGTGTAGGGCAGGGGGCTCGTCAGCCCCAGCATTTT. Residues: CASSVGQGARQPQHF.

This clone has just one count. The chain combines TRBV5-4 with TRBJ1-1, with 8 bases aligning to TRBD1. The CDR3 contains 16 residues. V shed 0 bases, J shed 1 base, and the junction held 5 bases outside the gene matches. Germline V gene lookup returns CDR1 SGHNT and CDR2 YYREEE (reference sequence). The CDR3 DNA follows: TGTGCCAGCAGCTTGGGACAGGGGAGCCCGAACACTGAAGCTTTCTTT. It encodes CASSLGQGSPNTEAFF.

The CDR3 DNA reads TGCAGCGTTTCGACAGGGGACTACGAGCAGTACTTC. This translates into CSVSTGDYEQYF. The V and J genes are TRBV29-1 and TRBJ2-7, with 8 bases lining up with TRBD1. The germline V gene has CDR1 SQVTM and CDR2 ANQGSEA. Trimming removed 5 bases from V and 3 bases from J; junction bases left unmatched: 3. CDR3 length: 12 residues.

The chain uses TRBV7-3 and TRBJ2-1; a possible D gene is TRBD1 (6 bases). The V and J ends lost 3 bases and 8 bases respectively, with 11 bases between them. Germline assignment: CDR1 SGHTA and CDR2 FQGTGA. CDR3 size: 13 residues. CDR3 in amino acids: CASSLIQGDEQFF. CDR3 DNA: TGTGCCAGCAGCTTGATACAGGGCGATGAGCAGTTCTTC.

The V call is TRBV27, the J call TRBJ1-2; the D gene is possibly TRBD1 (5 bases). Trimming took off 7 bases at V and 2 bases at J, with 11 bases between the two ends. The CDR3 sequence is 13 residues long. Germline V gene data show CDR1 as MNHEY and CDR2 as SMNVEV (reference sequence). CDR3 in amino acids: CASKRQFNYGYTF. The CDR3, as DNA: TGTGCCAGCAAAAGACAGTTCAACTATGGCTACACCTTC.

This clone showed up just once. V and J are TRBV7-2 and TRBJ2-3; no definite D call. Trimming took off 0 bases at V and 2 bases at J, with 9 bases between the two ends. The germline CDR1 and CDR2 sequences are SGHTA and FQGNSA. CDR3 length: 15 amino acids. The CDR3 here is CASSLAVLDTDTQYF. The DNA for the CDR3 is TGTGCCAGCAGCTTAGCCGTACTCGACACAGATACGCAGTATTTT. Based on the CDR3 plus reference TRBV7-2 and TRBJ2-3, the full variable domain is GAGVSQSPSNKVTEKGKDVELRCDPISGHTALYWYRQSLGQGLEFLIYFQGNSAPDKSGLPSDRFSAERTGGSVSTLTIQRTQQEDSAVYLCASSLAVLDTDTQYFGPGTRLTVL.

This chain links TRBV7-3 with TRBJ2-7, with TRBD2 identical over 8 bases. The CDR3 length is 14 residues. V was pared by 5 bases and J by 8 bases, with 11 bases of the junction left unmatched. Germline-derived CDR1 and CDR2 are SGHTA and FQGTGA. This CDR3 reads CASSLTWTSPQQYF. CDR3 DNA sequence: TGTGCCAGCAGCCTTACCTGGACTAGCCCACAGCAGTACTTC. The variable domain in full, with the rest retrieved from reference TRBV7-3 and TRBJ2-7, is GAGVSQTPSNKVTEKGKYVELRCDPISGHTALYWYRQSLGQGPEFLIYFQGTGAADDSGLPNDRFFAVRPEGSVSTLKIQRTERGDSAVYLCASSLTWTSPQQYFGPGTRLTVT.

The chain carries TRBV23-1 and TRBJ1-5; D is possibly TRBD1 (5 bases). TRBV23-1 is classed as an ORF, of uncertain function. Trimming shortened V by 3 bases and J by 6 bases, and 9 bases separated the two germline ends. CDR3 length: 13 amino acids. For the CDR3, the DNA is TGCGCCAGCAGTCAGGGGGGTGGTCAGCCCCAGCATTTT. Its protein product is CASSQGGGQPQHF.

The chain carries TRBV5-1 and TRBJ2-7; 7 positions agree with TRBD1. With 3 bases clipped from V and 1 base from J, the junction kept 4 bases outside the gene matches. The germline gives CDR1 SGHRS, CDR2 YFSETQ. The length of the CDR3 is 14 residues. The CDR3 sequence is CASSYMTGSYEQYF. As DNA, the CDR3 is TGCGCCAGCAGCTACATGACAGGGTCCTACGAGCAGTACTTC. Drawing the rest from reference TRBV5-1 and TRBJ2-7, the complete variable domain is KAGVTQTPRYLIKTRGQQVTLSCSPISGHRSVSWYQQTPGQGLQFLFEYFSETQRNKGNFPGRFSGRQFSNSRSEMNVSTLELGDSALYLCASSYMTGSYEQYFGPGTRLTVT.

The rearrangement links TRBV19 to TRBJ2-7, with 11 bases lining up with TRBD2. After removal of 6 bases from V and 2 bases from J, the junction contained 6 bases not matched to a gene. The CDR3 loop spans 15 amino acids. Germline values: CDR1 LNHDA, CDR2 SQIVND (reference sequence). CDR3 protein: CASSYTSGSPYEQYF. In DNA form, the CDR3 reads TGTGCCAGTAGCTACACTAGCGGGAGCCCCTACGAGCAGTACTTC.

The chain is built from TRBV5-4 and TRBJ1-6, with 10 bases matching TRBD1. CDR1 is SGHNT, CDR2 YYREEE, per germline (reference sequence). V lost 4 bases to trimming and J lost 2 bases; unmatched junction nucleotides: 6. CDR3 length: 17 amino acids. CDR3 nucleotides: TGTGCCAGCAGCGCGGACAGGGGGAACACCTATAATTCACCCCTCCACTTT. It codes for CASSADRGNTYNSPLHF.

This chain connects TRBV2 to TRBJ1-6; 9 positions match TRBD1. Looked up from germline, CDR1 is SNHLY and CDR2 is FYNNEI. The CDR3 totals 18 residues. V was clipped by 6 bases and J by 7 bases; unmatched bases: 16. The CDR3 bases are TGTGCCAGCAGCCGAGGGGCAACGTGGGACAGGGAAAATTCACCCCTCCACTTT. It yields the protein CASSRGATWDRENSPLHF.

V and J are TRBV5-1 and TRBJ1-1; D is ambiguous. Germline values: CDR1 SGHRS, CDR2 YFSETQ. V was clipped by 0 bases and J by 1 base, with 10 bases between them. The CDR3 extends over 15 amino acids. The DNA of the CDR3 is TGCGCCAGCAGCTTGGTTTACAGTTCGAACACTGAAGCTTTCTTT. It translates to CASSLVYSSNTEAFF. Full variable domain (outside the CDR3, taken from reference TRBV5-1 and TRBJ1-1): KAGVTQTPRYLIKTRGQQVTLSCSPISGHRSVSWYQQTPGQGLQFLFEYFSETQRNKGNFPGRFSGRQFSNSRSEMNVSTLELGDSALYLCASSLVYSSNTEAFFGQGTRLTVV.

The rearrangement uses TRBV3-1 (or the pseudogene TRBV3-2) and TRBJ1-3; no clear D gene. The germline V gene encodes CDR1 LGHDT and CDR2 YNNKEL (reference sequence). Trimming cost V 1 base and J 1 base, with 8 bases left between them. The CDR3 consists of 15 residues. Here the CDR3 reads CASSQVRGSGNTIYF. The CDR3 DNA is TGTGCCAGCAGCCAAGTTAGAGGTTCTGGAAACACCATATATTTT.

In DNA form, the CDR3 reads TGTGCCAGCAGCTTGAGTCAGGTCTACGAGCAGTACTTC. Residues: CASSLSQVYEQYF. The chain couples TRBV5-6 to TRBJ2-7; no firm D call. Per germline, CDR1 SGHDT and CDR2 YYEEEE. Trimming shortened V by 1 base and J by 3 bases, and 8 bases separated the two germline ends. The CDR3 length is 13 residues. The full variable domain, completed using reference TRBV5-6 and TRBJ2-7, is DAGVTQSPTHLIKTRGQQVTLRCSPKSGHDTVSWYQQALGQGPQFIFQYYEEEERQRGNFPDRFSGHQFPNYSSELNVNALLLGDSALYLCASSLSQVYEQYFGPGTRLTVT.

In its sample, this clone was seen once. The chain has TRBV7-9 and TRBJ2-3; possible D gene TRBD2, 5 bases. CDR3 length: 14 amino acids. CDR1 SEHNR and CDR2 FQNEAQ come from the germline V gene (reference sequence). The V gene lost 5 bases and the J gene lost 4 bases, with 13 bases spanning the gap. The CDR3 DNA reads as TGTGCCAGCAGCATGGGAGTAGGTGCAGATACGCAGTATTTT. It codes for CASSMGVGADTQYF.

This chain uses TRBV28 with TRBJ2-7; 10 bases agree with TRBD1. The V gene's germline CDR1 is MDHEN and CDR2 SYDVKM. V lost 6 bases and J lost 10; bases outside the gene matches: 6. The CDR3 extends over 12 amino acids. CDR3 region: CASSWGQGSQYF. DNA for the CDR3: TGTGCCAGCAGCTGGGGACAGGGGTCACAGTACTTC.